Each of the 19 T cell receptor beta chains below was sequenced from the same sample in a study of T-cell reconstitution after alpha-beta-depleted transplantation in children. Library preparation (for TCRbeta) was performed with unique molecular identifiers. MiXCR, run by TCRdb on the PCR reads, gives a single entry per CDR3 protein. The sample holds more than 60,000 distinct CDR3 sequences; about 7% are singletons and the top ten take around 2.4%. Sequenced material: PBMCs from the stem cell graft donor, taken from the stem cell graft. The source of these receptors is a human donor who donated a stem cell graft to a child with acute lymphoblastic leukemia.

This clonotype was picked up many times. V usage is TRBV29-1 and J usage is TRBJ2-2; TRBD1 matches 7 bases. This CDR3 contains 12 residues. V lost 6 bases, J lost 4 bases, and 2 bases stayed unmatched. The germline gives CDR1 SQVTM, CDR2 ANQGSEA. This chain's CDR3 is CSVRQGTGELFF. The CDR3, as DNA: TGCAGCGTGAGACAGGGCACCGGGGAGCTGTTTTTT.

This clonotype was recorded many times. In DNA form, the CDR3 reads TGTGCCAGCAGCTTAAGACTACAGGGGTCGGGCACCGGGGAGCTGTTTTTT. This translates into CASSLRLQGSGTGELFF. V is TRBV7-7 and J is TRBJ2-2; TRBD1 aligns across 7 bases. V lost 2 bases and J lost 4; bases outside the gene matches: 10. This CDR3 contains 17 residues. The germline V gene has CDR1 SSHAT and CDR2 FNYEAQ (reference sequence).

This clonotype came up a few times. This chain connects TRBV6-1 to TRBJ1-2; D gene unclear. V lost 3 bases and J 0 bases, leaving 14 bases between the germline ends. Germline V gene lookup returns CDR1 MNHNS and CDR2 SASEGT. This CDR3 comprises 16 residues. CDR3 nucleotide sequence: TGTGCCAGCAGTGAGTCTGACGGTTACGCTAACTATGGCTACACCTTC. Translating gives CASSESDGYANYGYTF.

This clonotype has ten or more counts. The chain carries TRBV6-2 or TRBV6-3 and TRBJ2-7; 7 bases fit TRBD2. Germline CDR1 MNHEY, CDR2 SVGEGT. V shed 2 bases, J shed 0 bases, and the junction held 7 bases outside the gene matches. There are 16 residues in the CDR3. The CDR3 nucleotides are TGTGCCAGCAGTTACCCTCCCCGCGGGAGCTCCTACGAGCAGTACTTC. This sequence encodes CASSYPPRGSSYEQYF.

There are many counts of this clonotype. The chain is built from TRBV18 and TRBJ2-1; 7 bases fit TRBD1. This CDR3 comprises 15 residues. V shed 3 bases, J shed 5 bases, and the junction held 7 bases outside the gene matches. The germline gives CDR1 KGHSH, CDR2 LQKENI. The CDR3 spells CASSPDRQGDNEQFF. CDR3 coding DNA: TGTGCCAGCTCACCCGACCGACAGGGCGACAATGAGCAGTTCTTC.

Ten or more counts support this clonotype. V usage is TRBV24-1 and J usage is TRBJ2-7; a weak D match, TRBD2 (6 bases). The CDR3 sequence is 12 residues long. Germline V gene lookup returns CDR1 KGHDR and CDR2 SFDVKD. CDR3 amino acids: CANGGRGYEQYF. The CDR3 nucleotides are TGTGCAAATGGGGGGAGAGGCTACGAGCAGTACTTC.

This clonotype was picked up many times. This chain joins TRBV27 and TRBJ2-1, with D possibly TRBD2 on 6 matching bases. Per germline, CDR1 MNHEY and CDR2 SMNVEV (reference sequence). The CDR3 is made up of 15 amino acids. V lost 5 bases and J 2 bases, leaving 13 bases between the germline ends. In DNA form, the CDR3 reads TGTGCCAGCAGTACCCTAGCGAAGCCCTACAATGAGCAGTTCTTC. Its translation: CASSTLAKPYNEQFF.

Comments on this clonotype: The junction does not match germline at one end; this may be a read error. This chain joins TRBV6-4 and TRBJ2-2; D unresolved. This CDR3 contains 13 residues. The germline gives CDR1 MRHNA, CDR2 SNTAGT. The CDR3 DNA reads as TGTGCCACCAGTGACAAGGGTACCGGGCAGCTGTTTTTT. It specifies CATSDKGTGQLFF.

This clonotype was counted ten times or more. The rearrangement links TRBV15 to TRBJ2-7; 7 nucleotides match TRBD2. The V gene's germline CDR1 is LNHNV and CDR2 YYDKDF (reference sequence). The ends lost 0 bases at V and 3 bases at J; junction bases unmatched: 8. The CDR3 consists of 16 residues. This CDR3 is CATSRDRGGGHYEQYF. CDR3 DNA sequence: TGTGCCACCAGCAGAGATCGCGGGGGAGGGCACTACGAGCAGTACTTC.

The table lists this clonotype with many counts. This chain connects TRBV20-1 to TRBJ1-4; D is possibly TRBD1 (6 bases). This CDR3 spans 16 amino acids. Looked up from germline, CDR1 is DFQATT and CDR2 is SNEGSKA (reference sequence). V lost 0 bases and J lost 4, with 15 bases in between. The CDR3 nucleotides read TGCAGTGCTAGAGATCTGATCGGGGGCCTTAATGAAAAACTGTTTTTT. Protein product: CSARDLIGGLNEKLFF.

This clonotype was observed at least ten times. The chain's CDR3 is CASSSGWTGTVNQPQHF. CDR3 nucleotide sequence: TGTGCCAGCAGTTCGGGATGGACAGGGACGGTCAATCAGCCCCAGCATTTT. The chain carries TRBV28 and TRBJ1-5; TRBD1 matches 8 bases. The CDR3 length is 17 residues. Germline values: CDR1 MDHEN, CDR2 SYDVKM. Germline trimming cut 4 bases from V and 3 bases from J; bases unmatched to any gene: 11.

This clonotype was seen repeatedly, ten times or more. The chain links TRBV6-6 to TRBJ2-1; D call uncertain. The CDR3 spans 12 residues. Trimming took off 5 bases at V and 10 bases at J, with 12 bases between the two ends. Per germline, CDR1 MNHNY and CDR2 SVGAGI (reference sequence). CDR3: CASSHSTGEQFF. CDR3 nucleotide sequence: TGTGCCAGCAGTCACAGTACGGGCGAGCAGTTCTTC.

The rearrangement joins TRBV4-3 to TRBJ2-7; 7 nucleotides line up with TRBD1. This CDR3 has 13 amino acids. Germline V gene data show CDR1 as LGHNA and CDR2 as YSLEER. V trimming: 1 base; J trimming: 5 bases; junction bases outside the gene matches: 2. This CDR3 is CASSQATGDEQYF. The CDR3 bases are TGCGCCAGCAGCCAAGCTACAGGGGACGAGCAGTACTTC.

This clonotype came up many times. The CDR3 nucleotides read TGCAGTGTCCTGCTGATCAATGGGGTGGGAACTGAAGCTTTCTTT. Amino acid sequence: CSVLLINGVGTEAFF. This chain links TRBV20-1 with TRBJ1-1; D is undetermined. There are 15 residues in the CDR3. CDR1 DFQATT and CDR2 SNEGSKA come from the germline V gene (reference sequence). V was clipped by 7 bases and J by 5 bases, with 23 bases between them.

Concerning this clonotype: It may be a read error: a sequence one base away is much more abundant. The chain uses TRBV4-2 and TRBJ2-7, with D possibly being TRBD1 (6 bases). Per germline, CDR1 LGHNA and CDR2 YNFKEQ. Trimming removed 4 bases at V and 7 bases at J, with 17 bases between. The CDR3 spans 14 residues. The CDR3 here is CASSRVGEQGEQYF. CDR3 DNA sequence: TGTGCCAGCAGCCGAGTGGGAGAGCAGGGGGAGCAGTACTTC.

This chain uses TRBV20-1 with TRBJ2-3; D may be TRBD1 (6 bases). Trimming stripped 5 bases from V and 4 bases from J, with 16 bases between. This CDR3 has 14 residues. Germline-derived CDR1 and CDR2 are DFQATT and SNEGSKA (reference sequence). The CDR3 reads CSALGTNRADTQYF. CDR3 in DNA: TGCAGTGCTCTTGGGACAAACCGGGCAGATACGCAGTATTTT.

This clonotype was picked up many times. This sequence joins TRBV5-1 and TRBJ2-5; a weak D match, TRBD2 (5 bases). This CDR3 is 14 amino acids long. V shed 0 bases and J shed 2 bases, with 8 bases lying between them. The germline gives CDR1 SGHRS, CDR2 YFSETQ. CDR3 residues: CASSLAWTQETQYF. In DNA, the CDR3 is TGCGCCAGCAGCTTGGCCTGGACTCAAGAGACCCAGTACTTC.

This clonotype was observed at least ten times. Germline and junction disagree at one end, which may indicate a read error. The rearrangement links TRBV9 to TRBJ2-3; D ambiguous. CDR1 is SGDLS and CDR2 is YYNGEE in the germline V gene. This CDR3 comprises 14 residues. The CDR3 sequence is CASCVDAATDTQYF. In DNA form, the CDR3 reads TGTGCCAGCTGCGTAGACGCGGCCACAGATACGCAGTATTTT.

This clonotype came up many times. This chain links TRBV12-3 or TRBV12-4 with TRBJ2-7, with unresolved D. Trimming stripped 3 bases from V and 3 bases from J, with 12 bases between. The length of the CDR3 is 14 residues. CDR3 region: CASSFKALSYEQYF. The CDR3 DNA is TGTGCCAGCAGTTTTAAGGCTCTAAGCTACGAGCAGTACTTC.